The clone carrying this T cell receptor beta chain was detected only a few times. TCRdb passed the PCR reads through MiXCR, listing each CDR3 protein once. The sample carries about 9,600 distinct CDR3 sequences, about 55% recorded once. The CDR3 runs to 14 residues. The V gene's germline CDR1 is SGHTA and CDR2 FQGNSA. This specimen comes from a study of tumor-infiltrating lymphocytes in oesophageal squamous cell carcinoma. The chain joins TRBV7-2 to TRBJ2-7; D might be TRBD2 (7 bases). The J call is doubtful: the DNA matches TRBJ2-1 better. Sequencing was carried out using esophageal tumor tissue. The source is a male donor with esophageal squamous cell carcinoma. Here the CDR3 reads CASSSSGRGNEQFF. For the CDR3, the DNA is TGTGCCAGCAGCTCATCGGGGAGGGGGAATGAGCAGTTCTTC.